There are a few counts of the clone carrying this TCR beta chain. What it recognizes is unknown. The protocol was immunoSEQ multiplex PCR, while the TCRdb copy is restricted to in-frame clones and leaves out a portion. The top ten clones hold 5.5% to 8.5% of a sample with about 66,000 clones, approximately 78% of them seen once. Patients had blood sampled at baseline and again on cycle 4 day 1 and cycle 7 day 1. This specimen comes from a study of OX40 agonist ivuxolimab in advanced cancers. General study points: In the expanded peripheral T cells, antigen specificity was never determined. Some nonresponders also had low normalized T-cell clonal expansion. Low clonal expansion, among the lowest seen, marked partial responders at 0.1-3.0 mg/kg.

Trimming pared 6 bases from V and 7 bases from J, leaving 12 bases between. This CDR3 has 12 residues. The V gene's germline CDR1 is LNHDA and CDR2 SQIVND (reference sequence). This receptor was taken from an adult with an advanced solid tumor such as melanoma, head and neck, liver or kidney cancer. The chain employs TRBV19 and TRBJ1-2; D not certain. The material was CD4+ or CD8+ T cells sorted from blood, obtained in a trial of the OX40 agonist ivuxolimab. CDR3 in DNA: TGTGCCAGTAGGGAGGCCTTGAGTGGCTACACCTTC. Protein: CASREALSGYTF. Based on the CDR3 plus reference TRBV19 and TRBJ1-2, the full variable domain is DGGITQSPKYLFRKEGQNVTLSCEQNLNHDAMYWYRQDPGQGLRLIYYSQIVNDFQKGDIAEGYSVSREKKESFPLTVTSAQKNPTAFYLCASREALSGYTFGSGTRLTVV.